The 17 T cell receptor beta chains below come from one sample, sequenced in a study of blood T cell repertoires in COVID-19 (dated by TCRdb to 2019 to 2021). Libraries were constructed by the immunoSEQ multiplex PCR assay. This is the immuneACCESS table as TCRdb keeps it, with only in-frame sequences that have V and J called. A part of the clones is gone; compared with another copy, unresolved V genes explain less than half, and the rest is unexplained. Recorded for this sample are roughly 140,000 clones; roughly 84% of them occurred a single time. Around 8.6% of the sample rests with the top ten. Specimen: peripheral blood. Source of these receptors: a human donor in a cohort sampled during active COVID-19.

The CDR3 coding sequence is TGTGCCAGCAGCGTAGACGGGACTAGCCCAGATACGCAGTATTTT. Translated: CASSVDGTSPDTQYF. The genes are TRBV7-9 and TRBJ2-3; 9 bases agree with TRBD2. The germline gives CDR1 SEHNR, CDR2 FQNEAQ (reference sequence). This CDR3 region has 15 residues. The V gene end was trimmed by 5 bases and the J gene end by 4 bases; junction bases not matched to a gene: 7. The complete variable domain, with remaining parts taken from reference TRBV7-9 and TRBJ2-3, reads DTGVSQNPRHKITKRGQNVTFRCDPISEHNRLYWYRQTLGQGPEFLTYFQNEAQLEKSRLLSDRFSAERPKGSFSTLEIQRTEQGDSAMYLCASSVDGTSPDTQYFGPGTRLTVL.

By sample share, this clone is large. The rearrangement joins TRBV4-1 to TRBJ2-3, with TRBD1 identical over 9 bases. Looked up from germline, CDR1 is MGHRA and CDR2 is YSYEKL. The J segment lost 3 bases and the V segment lost 3 bases, leaving 13 bases of the junction unmatched. The CDR3 covers 18 residues. The CDR3 DNA is TGCGCCAGCAGCCACTACCTCCTCCGGGACAGGGAAACAGATACGCAGTATTTT. It specifies CASSHYLLRDRETDTQYF.

The chain joins TRBV6-5 to TRBJ1-4; D perhaps matches TRBD1 (5 bases). Trimming removed 4 bases at V and 7 bases at J, with 13 bases between. CDR3 length equals 14 residues. Per the germline V gene, CDR1 is MNHEY and CDR2 is SVGAGI. CDR3 sequence (DNA): TGTGCCAGCAGTTTAAGCAGGGCTAGTGAAAAACTGTTTTTT. Amino acids: CASSLSRASEKLFF.

V and J are TRBV18 and TRBJ2-2, with D perhaps TRBD2 (5 bases). Germline CDR1 and CDR2: KGHSH and LQKENI. The CDR3 runs to 17 residues. The germline V and J ends were trimmed by 2 bases and 0 bases, with 13 bases remaining between them. The CDR3 bases are TGTGCCAGCTCACCATTTATGGAGGCCGCGAACACCGGGGAGCTGTTTTTT. Amino acid sequence: CASSPFMEAANTGELFF.

This clone was counted a few times. The chain is built from TRBV28 and TRBJ1-2; the match to TRBD1 covers 7 bases. Germline V gene lookup returns CDR1 MDHEN and CDR2 SYDVKM. The trim removed 5 bases at V and 4 bases at J, leaving 7 bases unmatched. CDR3 length: 14 amino acids. The DNA for the CDR3 is TGTGCCAGCAGTCCCCCGCCAGGGGGCTATGGCTACACCTTC. Protein product: CASSPPPGGYGYTF.

The chain combines TRBV11-3 with TRBJ2-7; D remains ambiguous. V lost 1 base to trimming and J lost 3 bases, with 10 bases between them. CDR1 is SGHNT and CDR2 is YENEEA in the germline V gene. This CDR3 contains 14 residues. Here the CDR3 reads CASSLAPSGYEQYF. The CDR3, as DNA: TGTGCCAGCAGCTTAGCCCCCTCGGGCTACGAGCAGTACTTC. Filled out from reference TRBV11-3 and TRBJ2-7, the complete variable domain reads EAGVVQSPRYKIIEKKQPVAFWCNPISGHNTLYWYLQNLGQGPELLIRYENEEAVDDSQLPKDRFSAERLKGVDSTLKIQPAELGDSAVYLCASSLAPSGYEQYFGPGTRLTVT.

This chain joins TRBV5-8 and TRBJ2-3; no clear D. The ends were cut back, 4 bases at V and 4 bases at J, with 13 bases in the middle. The germline gives CDR1 SGHTS, CDR2 YDEGEE. The CDR3 length is 14 residues. The CDR3 region has the DNA TGTGCCAGCAGCATGGGATCCGGAGCAGATACGCAGTATTTT. As protein: CASSMGSGADTQYF.

This sequence joins TRBV3-1 (or the pseudogene TRBV3-2) and TRBJ1-1; D uncertain. V gave up 3 bases and J gave up 5 bases, with 10 bases separating them. Germline loops: CDR1 LGHDT, CDR2 YNNKEL (reference sequence). The CDR3 is made up of 13 amino acids. CDR3 DNA: TGTGCCAGCAGCCAGGCGGACTTGACTGAAGCTTTCTTT. It encodes CASSQADLTEAFF.

The rearrangement uses TRBV9 and TRBJ2-6; D may be TRBD2 (5 bases). Trimming took off 0 bases at V and 1 base at J, with 14 bases between the two ends. Per germline, CDR1 SGDLS and CDR2 YYNGEE. There are 18 residues in the CDR3. The chain's CDR3 is CASSVEGVRGSGANVLTF. The CDR3 DNA sequence: TGTGCCAGCAGCGTAGAGGGCGTTCGGGGATCTGGGGCCAACGTCCTGACTTTC.

J is TRBJ2-2 and V is TRBV5-1, with a possible D match to TRBD1 (6 bases). Between the trimmed V and J ends, which lost 0 bases and 5 bases, there was a span of 11 bases. The CDR3 runs to 15 residues. Germline V lookup: CDR1 SGHRS, CDR2 YFSETQ. Written as DNA, the CDR3 is TGCGCCAGCAGCTTGGGAGGGGGTCGGACCGGGGAGCTGTTTTTT. Protein: CASSLGGGRTGELFF.

This clone showed up many times. The rearrangement uses TRBV19 and TRBJ1-2; 7 positions agree with TRBD1. V gave up 5 bases and J gave up 3 bases; unmatched junction bases: 9. This CDR3 is built from 15 residues. Germline lookup yields CDR1 LNHDA and CDR2 SQIVND (reference sequence). CDR3 DNA sequence: TGTGCCAGTAGTTTCGGACAGGCCCAGCACTATGGCTACACCTTC. Translated: CASSFGQAQHYGYTF.

V is TRBV19 and J is TRBJ1-3; D is perhaps TRBD1 (6 bases). The CDR3 is made up of 14 amino acids. Trimming stripped 6 bases from V and 0 bases from J, with 9 bases between. Germline V gene data show CDR1 as LNHDA and CDR2 as SQIVND (reference sequence). In nucleotides, the CDR3 is TGTGCCAGTAGCACAGGGAACTCTGGAAACACCATATATTTT. It is translated as CASSTGNSGNTIYF.

CDR3 sequence reads: CASSIEQNTGELFF. The CDR3 bases are TGTGCCAGTAGTATCGAACAAAACACCGGGGAGCTGTTTTTT. The gene calls are TRBV19 and TRBJ2-2; the D is unclear. Germline-derived CDR1 and CDR2 are LNHDA and SQIVND (reference sequence). CDR3 length equals 14 residues. Trimming removed 3 bases at V and 2 bases at J, with 7 bases between.

The V and J genes are TRBV19 and TRBJ2-2, with 12 bases lining up with TRBD1. The CDR3 covers 16 residues. The germline gives CDR1 LNHDA, CDR2 SQIVND (reference sequence). Trimming cost V 7 bases and J 8 bases; bases outside gene matches: 11. CDR3 sequence: CASTSTGTGGWGELFF. In DNA, the CDR3 is TGTGCCAGTACCTCAACCGGGACAGGGGGCTGGGGGGAGCTGTTTTTT.

The J gene is TRBJ1-2, the V gene TRBV3-1 (or the pseudogene TRBV3-2); tentative D call: TRBD1 (5 bases). The CDR3 is 15 residues long. Between the trimmed V and J ends, which lost 4 bases and 4 bases, there was a span of 16 bases. In germline, CDR1 is LGHDT, CDR2 YNNKEL (reference sequence). The DNA of the CDR3 is TGTGCCAGCAGCCCCTCCCGGAGGGGTGGCTATGGCTACACCTTC. Its translation is CASSPSRRGGYGYTF.

This clone was seen once. The rearrangement joins TRBV24-1 to TRBJ1-3; D is possibly TRBD1 (6 bases). The CDR3 loop spans 14 amino acids. CDR1 KGHDR and CDR2 SFDVKD come from the germline V gene. Deletions cut 9 bases from V and 3 bases from J, with 14 bases between. The CDR3 loop is CATQGGGDGNTIYF. The CDR3, as DNA: TGTGCCACCCAAGGGGGGGGCGATGGAAACACCATATATTTT.

The chain joins TRBV6-5 to TRBJ1-1; the match to TRBD1 covers 12 bases. The CDR3 covers 15 residues. V dropped 7 bases and J dropped 4; count of bases not matched to a gene: 7. The germline gives CDR1 MNHEY, CDR2 SVGAGI. The CDR3 spells CASTPGQGAFTEAFF. The DNA for the CDR3 is TGTGCCAGCACCCCGGGACAGGGGGCTTTCACTGAAGCTTTCTTT.